Below, 13 T cell receptor beta chains from the same sample are listed, as sequenced in a study of cytomegalovirus exposure and HLA in healthy donors. The PCR was carried out with 60 Vbeta primers and 13 Jbeta primers. The method was immunoSEQ multiplex PCR; TCRdb's version includes in-frame clones alone and lacks a portion of them. The data show 60,000 to 65,000 clones, and the top ten clones hold around 5.3%. Sequencing input: PBMCs. Receptors were obtained from a man younger than 45 in good health and CMV-seropositive.

The chain is built from TRBV29-1 and TRBJ1-1, with D maybe TRBD1 (5 bases). Germline V gives CDR1 SQVTM, CDR2 ANQGSEA. The CDR3 consists of 13 residues. The germline V and J ends were trimmed by 7 bases and 1 base, with 13 bases remaining between them. Here the CDR3 reads CSGGLGGNTEAFF. The CDR3 DNA reads TGCAGCGGGGGATTGGGGGGGAACACTGAAGCTTTCTTT. Combining the CDR3 with reference TRBV29-1 and TRBJ1-1 gives the whole variable domain SAVISQKPSRDICQRGTSLTIQCQVDSQVTMMFWYRQQPGQSLTLIATANQGSEATYESGFVIDKFPISRPNLTFSTLTVSNMSPEDSSIYLCSGGLGGNTEAFFGQGTRLTVV.

V gene TRBV6-4 combines with J gene TRBJ2-7, with D perhaps TRBD2 (5 bases). Germline CDR1 reads MRHNA; CDR2 reads SNTAGT. The CDR3 sequence is 14 residues long. V lost 5 bases to trimming and J lost 2 bases, with 13 bases between them. The DNA of the CDR3 is TGTGCCAGCAGTCCCGGGAAAGAACCCTACGAGCAGTACTTC. Translating gives CASSPGKEPYEQYF.

V is TRBV19 and J is TRBJ2-7, with 8 bases aligning to TRBD1. The CDR3 is 15 residues long. J gave up 2 bases and V 5 bases, and 8 bases lay outside the gene matches. Germline V CDR1 and CDR2: LNHDA, SQIVND (reference sequence). The CDR3 DNA reads TGTGCCAGTAGTGACAGGGGCAAATTAGCCTACGAGCAGTACTTC. Protein product: CASSDRGKLAYEQYF. Combining the CDR3 with reference TRBV19 and TRBJ2-7 gives the whole variable domain DGGITQSPKYLFRKEGQNVTLSCEQNLNHDAMYWYRQDPGQGLRLIYYSQIVNDFQKGDIAEGYSVSREKKESFPLTVTSAQKNPTAFYLCASSDRGKLAYEQYFGPGTRLTVT.

The V call is TRBV19, the J call TRBJ2-1; 10 bases are shared with TRBD1. The germline V gene has CDR1 LNHDA and CDR2 SQIVND (reference sequence). V was clipped by 0 bases and J by 13 bases; unmatched bases: 6. The CDR3 has 14 residues. CDR3 DNA sequence: TGTGCCAGTAGTATAGAGGGTCGGGACAGGGGCCAGTTCTTC. Its protein product is CASSIEGRDRGQFF.

The chain employs TRBV9 and TRBJ2-5; possibly TRBD2 for D (5 bases). The CDR3 length is 14 residues. From germline, CDR1 is SGDLS and CDR2 YYNGEE. V lost 0 bases and J 2 bases, leaving 8 bases between the germline ends. The CDR3 DNA sequence: TGTGCCAGCAGCGTAGATGGAGGACAAGAGACCCAGTACTTC. It translates to CASSVDGGQETQYF.

This sequence joins TRBV19 and TRBJ1-2; 7 nucleotides agree with TRBD1. Looked up from germline, CDR1 is LNHDA and CDR2 is SQIVND (reference sequence). The junction had 14 bases not matched to a gene; V was cut back by 8 bases and J by 8 bases. CDR3 length: 14 residues. CDR3 DNA sequence: TGTGCCAGTGAAGGGGGGCAGGGGGGCCAAGGCTACACCTTC. Protein: CASEGGQGGQGYTF.

This sequence joins TRBV4-1 and TRBJ2-1; 8 bases map to TRBD2. There are 15 residues in the CDR3. Germline trimming cut 1 base from V and 6 bases from J; bases unmatched to any gene: 5. Germline CDR1 is MGHRA and CDR2 is YSYEKL. The CDR3 here is CASSQGLAPLNEQFF. CDR3 DNA sequence: TGCGCCAGCAGCCAAGGACTAGCGCCCCTCAATGAGCAGTTCTTC.

The chain uses TRBV19 and TRBJ2-7; 11 bases fit TRBD2. This CDR3 comprises 14 residues. CDR1 is LNHDA, CDR2 SQIVND, per germline (reference sequence). The V and J ends lost 11 bases and 2 bases, in that order; junction bases with no gene match: 8. CDR3 protein: CAASSGRLPYEQYF. The CDR3 DNA follows: TGTGCCGCCTCTAGCGGGAGGCTACCCTACGAGCAGTACTTC.

The rearrangement links TRBV6-5 to TRBJ1-5; D ambiguous. The V end was cut by 6 bases, the J end by 4 bases, with 10 bases between. In germline, CDR1 is MNHEY, CDR2 SVGAGI. This CDR3 comprises 13 residues. The CDR3 protein is CASSSTENQPQHF. CDR3 DNA: TGTGCCAGCAGCTCAACAGAGAATCAGCCCCAGCATTTT.

The chain links TRBV5-6 to TRBJ2-7, with D perhaps TRBD1 (6 bases). V was cut by 4 bases and J by 4 bases, with 9 bases left in between. The CDR3 is made up of 12 amino acids. Germline CDR1 reads SGHDT; CDR2 reads YYEEEE. The CDR3 DNA reads as TGTGCCAGCAGCCCGCAGGGGTACGAGCAGTACTTC. It is translated as CASSPQGYEQYF. Together with reference TRBV5-6 and TRBJ2-7, the CDR3 gives the full variable domain: DAGVTQSPTHLIKTRGQQVTLRCSPKSGHDTVSWYQQALGQGPQFIFQYYEEEERQRGNFPDRFSGHQFPNYSSELNVNALLLGDSALYLCASSPQGYEQYFGPGTRLTVT.

The chain links TRBV6-5 to TRBJ1-1, with D perhaps matching TRBD1 (6 bases). Trimming cost V 0 bases and J 5 bases, with 10 bases left between them. The CDR3 totals 14 residues. Germline CDR1 is MNHEY and CDR2 is SVGAGI. CDR3 bases: TGTGCCAGCAGTTACTCGGGGGGGCGGACTGAAGCTTTCTTT. This gives the protein CASSYSGGRTEAFF.

This sequence joins TRBV4-2 and TRBJ2-7; 7 nucleotides line up with TRBD2. The CDR3 is 15 residues long. Germline values: CDR1 LGHNA, CDR2 YNFKEQ. The trim removed 3 bases at V and 4 bases at J, leaving 9 bases unmatched. The DNA for the CDR3 is TGTGCCAGCAGCCAGGCGCTGGCGGGAGTATACGAGCAGTACTTC. Its protein is CASSQALAGVYEQYF.

This rearrangement joins TRBV6-5 to TRBJ1-5; 7 bases line up with TRBD1. V gave up 6 bases and J gave up 4 bases; unmatched junction bases: 0. This CDR3 spans 12 amino acids. Per the germline V gene, CDR1 is MNHEY and CDR2 is SVGAGI. This CDR3 reads CASRQGNQPQHF. For the CDR3, the DNA is TGTGCCAGCAGACAGGGGAATCAGCCCCAGCATTTT.